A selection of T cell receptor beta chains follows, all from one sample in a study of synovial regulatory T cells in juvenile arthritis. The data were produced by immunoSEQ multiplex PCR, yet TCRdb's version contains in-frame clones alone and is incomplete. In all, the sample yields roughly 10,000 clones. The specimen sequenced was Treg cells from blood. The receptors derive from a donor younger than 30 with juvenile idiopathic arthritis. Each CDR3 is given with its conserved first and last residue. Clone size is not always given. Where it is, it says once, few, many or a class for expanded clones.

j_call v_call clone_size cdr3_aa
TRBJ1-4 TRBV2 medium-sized CASSGPTGGREKLFF
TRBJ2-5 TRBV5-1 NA CASSYSEGGTQYF
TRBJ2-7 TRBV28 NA CASSSVGEQYF
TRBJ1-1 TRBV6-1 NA CASSAQGGLAFF
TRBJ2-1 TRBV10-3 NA CAINYEGGEQFF
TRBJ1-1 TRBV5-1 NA CASSIGTGGTEAFF
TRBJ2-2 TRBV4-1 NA CASSRSQLAGGRSNTGELFF
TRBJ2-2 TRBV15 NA CATSREYRGTGELFF
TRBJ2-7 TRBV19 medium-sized CASSIGEPYYEQYF
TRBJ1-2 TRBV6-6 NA CASRTAGGVWSGYTF
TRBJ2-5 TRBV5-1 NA CASSPNRIHQYF
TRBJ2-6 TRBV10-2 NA CASSDGPGQGANVLTF
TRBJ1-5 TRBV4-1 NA CASSQVTFQPQHF
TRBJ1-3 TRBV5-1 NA CASSLSVSGNTIYF
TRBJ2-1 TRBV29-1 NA CSVTGRSSSYNEQFF
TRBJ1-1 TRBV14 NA CASSQGAQAFF
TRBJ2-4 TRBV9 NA CASSALDPLAGGVVRDIQYF
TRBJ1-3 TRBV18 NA CASSPVREAGNTIYF
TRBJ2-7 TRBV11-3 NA CASSLSRDRAYEQYF
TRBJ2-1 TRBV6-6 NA CASLTADEQFF
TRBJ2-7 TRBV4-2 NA CASSQGLGEQYF
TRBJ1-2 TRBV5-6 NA CASSNKQLTYYGYTF